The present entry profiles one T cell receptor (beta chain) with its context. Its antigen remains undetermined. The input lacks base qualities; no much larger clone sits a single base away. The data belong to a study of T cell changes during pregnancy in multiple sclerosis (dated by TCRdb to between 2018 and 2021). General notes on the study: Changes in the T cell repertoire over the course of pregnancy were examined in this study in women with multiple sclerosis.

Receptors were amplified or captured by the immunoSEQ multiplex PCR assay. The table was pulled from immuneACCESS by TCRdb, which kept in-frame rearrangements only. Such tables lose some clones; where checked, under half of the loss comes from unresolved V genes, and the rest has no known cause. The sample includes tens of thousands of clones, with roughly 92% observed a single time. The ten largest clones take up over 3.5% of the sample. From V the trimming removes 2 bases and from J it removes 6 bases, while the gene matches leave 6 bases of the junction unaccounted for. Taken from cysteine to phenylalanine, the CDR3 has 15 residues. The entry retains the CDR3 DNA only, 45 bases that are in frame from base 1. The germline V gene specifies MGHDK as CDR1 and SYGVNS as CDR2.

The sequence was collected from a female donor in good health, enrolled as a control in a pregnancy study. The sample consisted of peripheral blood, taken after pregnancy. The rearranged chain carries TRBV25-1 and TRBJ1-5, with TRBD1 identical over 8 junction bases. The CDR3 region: CASSERQGASQPQHF. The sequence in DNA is TGTGCCAGCAGTGAAAGGCAGGGGGCCAGTCAGCCCCAGCATTTT.